Listed here are 21 T cell receptor beta chains from one sample, sequenced in a study of Ad26.COV2.S vaccination and SARS-CoV-2 variants. Generated by immunoSEQ multiplex PCR, the TCRdb table keeps only in-frame clones and is missing some. This table has about 440,000 clones, roughly 88% appearing once. The treatment: roughly 20 received Ad26.COV2.S at low or high dose, single or two shots; 5 received placebo; per-sample allocation not given. Day 63 after the first injection of vaccine or placebo was the sampling time. The starting material was peripheral blood, obtained in a trial of Ad26.COV2.S vaccine versus placebo. The receptors stem from a person aged 18-65 years who received the Ad26.COV2.S COVID-19 vaccine or a placebo.

V and J are TRBV27 and TRBJ2-3, with TRBD2 identical over 12 bases. The CDR3 sequence is 20 residues long. Germline lookup yields CDR1 MNHEY and CDR2 SMNVEV (reference sequence). The V gene end was trimmed by 0 bases and the J gene end by 0 bases; junction bases not matched to a gene: 10. The CDR3 nucleotides are TGTGCCAGCAGTTTATCTCCCCTAGCGGGAGGGCCCGGAAGCACAGATACGCAGTATTTT. Residues: CASSLSPLAGGPGSTDTQYF.

V and J are TRBV7-2 and TRBJ2-2, with D tentatively TRBD2 (7 bases). Trimming took 3 bases from V and 1 from J, leaving 21 bases between them. The CDR3 contains 19 residues. Per the germline V gene, CDR1 is SGHTA and CDR2 is FQGNSA. In DNA form, the CDR3 reads TGTGCCAGCAGCTTGGAGCGGTTGAGGGGGGGACTGAACACCGGGGAGCTGTTTTTT. Residues: CASSLERLRGGLNTGELFF.

This chain links TRBV2 with TRBJ2-5; D remains unclear. V was pared by 4 bases and J by 5 bases, with 11 bases between. Per the germline V gene, CDR1 is SNHLY and CDR2 is FYNNEI. This CDR3 comprises 13 residues. CDR3 DNA sequence: TGTGCCAGCAGTGCAAAGCGCGCGGAGACCCAGTACTTC. Translated, it gives CASSAKRAETQYF. Full variable domain (outside the CDR3, taken from reference TRBV2 and TRBJ2-5): EPEVTQTPSHQVTQMGQEVILRCVPISNHLYFYWYRQILGQKVEFLVSFYNNEISEKSEIFDDQFSVERPDGSNFTLKIRSTKLEDSAMYFCASSAKRAETQYFGPGTRLLVL.

The chain recombines TRBV9 with TRBJ2-1, with D uncertain. Germline V CDR1 and CDR2: SGDLS, YYNGEE. V lost 1 base to trimming and J lost 4 bases, with 6 bases between them. The CDR3 totals 13 residues. The CDR3 region is CASSVQNYNEQFF. CDR3 in DNA: TGTGCCAGCAGCGTACAGAATTACAATGAGCAGTTCTTC.

The genes are TRBV15 and TRBJ2-7; 8 nucleotides match TRBD1. V lost 0 bases, J lost 0 bases, and 4 bases stayed unmatched. The germline gives CDR1 LNHNV, CDR2 YYDKDF (reference sequence). The CDR3 spans 16 residues. The CDR3 coding sequence is TGTGCCACCAGCAGAGATAGGGGGACAGGCTCCTACGAGCAGTACTTC. Amino acid sequence: CATSRDRGTGSYEQYF.

The V and J genes are TRBV19 and TRBJ2-3, with 7 bases matching TRBD2. The germline CDR1 and CDR2 sequences are LNHDA and SQIVND (reference sequence). Trimming removed 8 bases from V and 4 bases from J; junction bases left unmatched: 15. This CDR3 is 16 amino acids long. The CDR3 DNA is TGTGCCAGTTCCCCTTACGTGGGAGGGCCGCCAGATACGCAGTATTTT. Protein sequence: CASSPYVGGPPDTQYF.

The rearrangement links TRBV7-9 to TRBJ2-1, with TRBD2 matching over 11 bases. Germline V gene sequence: CDR1 SEHNR, CDR2 FQNEAQ (reference sequence). Trimming took 4 bases from V and 4 from J; bases not matched to a gene: 9. The CDR3 runs to 17 residues. The CDR3 region is CASSSRQWTSGYNEQFF. The CDR3 region has the DNA TGTGCCAGCAGCTCACGACAATGGACTAGCGGGTACAATGAGCAGTTCTTC.

V usage is TRBV20-1 and J usage is TRBJ2-2; D perhaps matches TRBD1 (6 bases). The V end lost 3 bases, the J end lost 1 base, and 9 bases lay between the germline ends. The CDR3 extends over 14 amino acids. Germline values: CDR1 DFQATT, CDR2 SNEGSKA (reference sequence). CDR3 sequence: CSASVTGNTGELFF. CDR3 bases: TGCAGTGCTAGTGTGACAGGGAACACCGGGGAGCTGTTTTTT.

The chain links TRBV18 to TRBJ2-5, with D unresolved. Germline V gene sequence: CDR1 KGHSH, CDR2 LQKENI. The germline V and J ends were trimmed by 2 bases and 2 bases, with 9 bases remaining between them. This CDR3 has 14 amino acids. The CDR3 is CASSPGLTQETQYF. The CDR3 bases are TGTGCCAGCTCACCAGGCCTAACTCAAGAGACCCAGTACTTC. Complete variable domain (other parts from reference TRBV18 and TRBJ2-5): NAGVMQNPRHLVRRRGQEARLRCSPMKGHSHVYWYRQLPEEGLKFMVYLQKENIIDESGMPKERFSAEFPKEGPSILRIQQVVRGDSAAYFCASSPGLTQETQYFGPGTRLLVL.

This chain connects TRBV2 to TRBJ2-3; 7 nucleotides match TRBD2. With 7 bases clipped from V and 2 bases from J, the junction kept 6 bases outside the gene matches. Germline V gives CDR1 SNHLY, CDR2 FYNNEI. The CDR3 totals 14 residues. This chain's CDR3 is CASNPGLFTDTQYF. CDR3 bases: TGTGCCAGCAATCCGGGACTATTCACAGATACGCAGTATTTT.

The chain combines TRBV7-9 with TRBJ2-7, with D perhaps TRBD1 or TRBD2 (5 bases each). In germline, CDR1 is SEHNR, CDR2 FQNEAQ (reference sequence). This CDR3 region has 14 residues. Trimming took 5 bases from V and 2 from J, leaving 13 bases between them. For the CDR3, the DNA is TGTGCCAGCAGCAGGCCGGGACCCACCTACGAGCAGTACTTC. Protein product: CASSRPGPTYEQYF.

This sequence joins TRBV3-1 (or the pseudogene TRBV3-2) and TRBJ1-5; no definite D call. Trimming stripped 1 base from V and 4 bases from J, with 2 bases between. The CDR3 sequence is 12 residues long. Germline values: CDR1 LGHDT, CDR2 YNNKEL (reference sequence). The CDR3 is CASSQVNQPQHF. Written as DNA, the CDR3 is TGTGCCAGCAGCCAAGTGAATCAGCCCCAGCATTTT.

The chain links TRBV30 to TRBJ1-4; D perhaps matches TRBD1 (5 bases). The germline V gene encodes CDR1 GTSNPN and CDR2 SVGIG (reference sequence). This CDR3 has 14 amino acids. Trimming cost V 7 bases and J 2 bases, with 14 bases left between them. CDR3: CASGGGRTNEKLFF. The CDR3 DNA is TGTGCCTCCGGGGGGGGTCGGACTAATGAAAAACTGTTTTTT.

Here the CDR3 reads CASSLGLIEAFF. The CDR3 nucleotides read TGTGCCAGCAGCTTAGGACTAATTGAAGCTTTCTTT. The genes are TRBV7-9 and TRBJ1-1; D is unresolved. Trimming shortened V by 1 base and J by 7 bases, and 7 bases separated the two germline ends. There are 12 residues in the CDR3. CDR1 SEHNR and CDR2 FQNEAQ come from the germline V gene (reference sequence).

This chain joins TRBV28 and TRBJ2-7; D might be TRBD2 (6 bases). CDR1 MDHEN and CDR2 SYDVKM come from the germline V gene. Trimming took 7 bases from V and 1 from J, leaving 11 bases between them. The CDR3 length is 13 residues. This CDR3 is CASTRAGSYEQYF. Here the CDR3 DNA reads TGTGCCAGCACCCGGGCGGGGTCCTACGAGCAGTACTTC.

V usage is TRBV11-2 and J usage is TRBJ2-3; D possibly uses TRBD1 or TRBD2 (5 bases each). Trimming took off 5 bases at V and 4 bases at J, with 16 bases between the two ends. Per germline, CDR1 SGHAT and CDR2 FQNNGV. This CDR3 has 15 amino acids. The CDR3 DNA reads TGTGCCAGCAGCCCCAGGGTGCCTAGCTCAGATACGCAGTATTTT. It encodes CASSPRVPSSDTQYF.

The chain combines TRBV11-2 with TRBJ1-2; no definite D call. The CDR3 spans 13 residues. The V gene lost 5 bases and the J gene lost 4 bases, with 11 bases spanning the gap. Germline lookup yields CDR1 SGHAT and CDR2 FQNNGV. The CDR3 reads CASSQTRLYGYTF. DNA of the CDR3: TGTGCCAGCAGCCAAACCCGTCTCTATGGCTACACCTTC.

This clone was counted only a few times. The chain has TRBV19 and TRBJ1-5; D gene uncertain. The V end was cut by 4 bases, the J end by 0 bases, with 16 bases between. Germline values: CDR1 LNHDA, CDR2 SQIVND (reference sequence). The CDR3 runs 17 residues. CDR3 protein: CASSRSGSEASNQPQHF. For the CDR3, the DNA is TGTGCCAGTAGTAGGTCCGGGTCCGAGGCTAGCAATCAGCCCCAGCATTTT.

The chain couples TRBV7-2 to TRBJ1-2, with 8 bases identical to TRBD1. Trimming cost V 5 bases and J 5 bases; bases outside gene matches: 7. This CDR3 is 14 amino acids long. CDR1 and CDR2 from the germline V gene are SGHTA and FQGNSA. CDR3 DNA sequence: TGTGCCAGCAGCCCCCAGCAGGGGGCGTATGGCTACACCTTC. The encoded protein is CASSPQQGAYGYTF.

The chain uses TRBV7-2 and TRBJ2-1; 14 bases line up with TRBD2. The germline V gene encodes CDR1 SGHTA and CDR2 FQGNSA. This CDR3 is built from 16 residues. J gave up 12 bases and V 0 bases, and 7 bases lay outside the gene matches. CDR3 in amino acids: CASSLAQGLAGEMQFF. CDR3 in DNA: TGTGCCAGCAGCTTAGCGCAGGGACTAGCGGGAGAAATGCAGTTCTTC.

Comments on this clone: The sample has other DNA sequences that encode this CDR3 too. The chain is built from TRBV18 and TRBJ1-1, with D uncertain. The ends were cut back, 3 bases at V and 5 bases at J, with 7 bases in the middle. The CDR3 spans 12 residues. CDR1 and CDR2 (germline): KGHSH, LQKENI. The CDR3 sequence: CASSPSDTEAFF. DNA of the CDR3: TGTGCCAGCTCACCGTCAGATACTGAAGCTTTCTTT.